A single sample is the source of the 6 T cell receptor beta chains below, sequenced in a study of blood T cell repertoires in COVID-19. Sequencing was performed with immunoSEQ multiplex PCR; in TCRdb, only in-frame clones are kept and a portion is missing. The sample lists about 250,000 clones, around four fifths occurring once. The sequenced sample consisted of peripheral blood. These receptors were collected from an elderly man with acute or convalescent COVID-19.

The chain links TRBV5-8 to TRBJ2-6; D gene uncertain. Germline assignment: CDR1 SGHTS and CDR2 YDEGEE. The ends were cut back, 5 bases at V and 0 bases at J, with 3 bases in the middle. The CDR3 totals 13 residues. The CDR3 region has the DNA TGTGCCAGCAGTCACTCTGGGGCCAACGTCCTGACTTTC. It specifies CASSHSGANVLTF. The whole variable domain, remainder taken from reference TRBV5-8 and TRBJ2-6, is EAGVTQSPTHLIKTRGQQATLRCSPISGHTSVYWYQQALGLGLQFLLWYDEGEERNRGNFPPRFSGRQFPNYSSELNVNALELEDSALYLCASSHSGANVLTFGAGSRLTVL.

The chain uses TRBV5-1 and TRBJ1-5; no definite D call. Germline V gives CDR1 SGHRS, CDR2 YFSETQ. This CDR3 region has 15 residues. Trimming took 0 bases from V and 7 from J, leaving 14 bases between them. CDR3 protein: CASSLAGEVGQPQHF. Written as DNA, the CDR3 is TGCGCCAGCAGCTTGGCCGGGGAGGTAGGACAGCCCCAGCATTTT.

This clone was observed at least ten times. The chain carries TRBV7-8 and TRBJ2-7, with TRBD1 identical over 7 bases. This CDR3 spans 14 amino acids. Germline assignment: CDR1 SGHVS and CDR2 FQNEAQ. V gave up 4 bases and J gave up 2 bases; unmatched junction bases: 5. The CDR3, as DNA: TGTGCCAGCAGCTGGACAGGAACGACCTACGAGCAGTACTTC. Protein product: CASSWTGTTYEQYF.

The CDR3 reads CASSKGLGDRVDEQYF. The CDR3 nucleotides are TGTGCCAGCAGCAAAGGTCTTGGGGACAGGGTTGACGAGCAGTACTTC. This chain connects TRBV21-1 to TRBJ2-7; TRBD1 reflects the table's D call only, with no check against the DNA. TRBV21-1 is deemed a pseudogene. There are 16 residues in the CDR3.

The rearrangement uses TRBV29-1 and TRBJ2-7; 7 positions agree with TRBD1. This CDR3 spans 14 amino acids. V dropped 7 bases and J dropped 7; count of bases not matched to a gene: 16. Germline loops: CDR1 SQVTM, CDR2 ANQGSEA. In DNA, the CDR3 is TGCAGCGCCGCCTCCGGGACAGTTTACGAGGAGCAGTACTTC. Protein sequence: CSAASGTVYEEQYF.

The J gene is TRBJ2-5, the V gene TRBV6-6, with D possibly matching TRBD2 (5 bases). The V and J ends lost 0 bases and 5 bases respectively, with 13 bases between them. This CDR3 is 15 amino acids long. Germline assignment: CDR1 MNHNY and CDR2 SVGAGI (reference sequence). The CDR3 protein is CASSYSAGLGETQYF. For the CDR3, the DNA is TGTGCCAGCAGTTACTCGGCGGGTTTGGGGGAGACCCAGTACTTC.